This record looks at one T cell receptor beta chain sequence and its context. TCRdb's table, derived via immunoSEQ multiplex PCR, lists solely in-frame clones and lacks some. The repertoire consists of about 280,000 clones, with about 90% occurring once and the leading ten covering 11%. The source of the sample is a study of blood T cell repertoires in COVID-19. The CDR3 totals 15 residues. The V and J ends lost 0 bases and 4 bases respectively, with 13 bases between them. The germline V gene has CDR1 SGHAT and CDR2 FQNNGV. This TCR was recovered from a woman younger than 45 with COVID-19, enrolled during active disease. The rearrangement links TRBV11-2 to TRBJ2-7; D may be TRBD1 (6 bases). Material: peripheral blood. The CDR3 region is CASSLDPTGEYEQYF. The CDR3, as DNA: TGTGCCAGCAGCTTAGACCCGACAGGAGAATACGAGCAGTACTTC.